This T cell receptor beta chain is drawn from a study of T cell repertoires in cytomegalovirus infection. Study information: CMV infection together with matching HLA type was indicated by public TCR beta signatures.

Study-level points and caveats: Frequencies of public TCR beta families were cumulated, and this identified carriers of CMV plus the relevant HLA.

TCRdb called the reads again in MiXCR, with one record for every CDR3 protein. This sample carries about 740,000 distinct CDR3 sequences, 33% of them seen once, and the ten largest clones take roughly 20%. V was pared by 3 bases and J by 3 bases, with 9 bases between. The germline gives CDR1 ENHRY, CDR2 SYGVKD. The CDR3 is made up of 13 amino acids. As regards this clonotype: Its antigen is not identified.

This specimen was cultured PBMCs, taken from culture after CMV antigen stimulation. The receptor's source is a human donor in good health (CMV status not recorded). Some clones in this sample may be carry-over from other donors' samples. The rearrangement joins TRBV10-3 to TRBJ2-7; no firm D call. The CDR3 protein is CAISESPNYEQYF. The CDR3 coding sequence is TGTGCCATCAGTGAAAGCCCCAACTACGAGCAGTACTTC.